These T cell receptor beta chains were read from a single sample in a study of cytomegalovirus exposure and HLA in healthy donors. Assay: immunoSEQ multiplex PCR; the TCRdb copy retains only in-frame clones and omits some. The data contain about 170,000 clones, about three quarters of them seen just once; the ten biggest clones take up 0.75% to 0.8%. What was sequenced was PBMCs. The receptors stem from a female donor in good health and CMV-seronegative. CDR3s leave out the opening cysteine and the closing phenylalanine or tryptophan.

v_call: TRBV5-1; cdr3_length: 15; cdr3_aa: ASSIRTSGVLQETQY
v_call: TRBV27; cdr3_length: 11; cdr3_aa: ASSLFEAGELF
v_call: TRBV6-5; cdr3_length: 11; cdr3_aa: ASSLGGNTEAF
v_call: TRBV30; cdr3_length: 13; cdr3_aa: AWSSGLVTAHEQY
v_call: TRBV5-4; cdr3_length: 12; cdr3_aa: ASSPGTGRYEQY
v_call: TRBV4-3; cdr3_length: 15; cdr3_aa: ASSLNLMGASTDTQY
v_call: TRBV4-3; cdr3_length: 13; cdr3_aa: ASSQDRTGGETQY
v_call: TRBV6-1; cdr3_length: 14; cdr3_aa: ASSEPQGWTRYEQY
v_call: TRBV7-8; cdr3_length: 13; cdr3_aa: ASSLAGGWSYGYT
v_call: TRBV30; cdr3_length: 9; cdr3_aa: AWSLRDTIY
v_call: TRBV14; cdr3_length: 15; cdr3_aa: ASSQVASTGQGYEQY
v_call: TRBV15; cdr3_length: 15; cdr3_aa: ATSRGSSGDGTDTQY
v_call: TRBV19; cdr3_length: 12; cdr3_aa: ASSIGQGVTEAF
v_call: TRBV19; cdr3_length: 14; cdr3_aa: ASRTAIAGPSDTQY
v_call: TRBV30; cdr3_length: 10; cdr3_aa: AWSPGFLRAF
v_call: TRBV4-2; cdr3_length: 15; cdr3_aa: ASSHLTLRGGANVLT
v_call: TRBV5-1; cdr3_length: 13; cdr3_aa: ASSLGSSGANVLT
v_call: TRBV5-1; cdr3_length: 12; cdr3_aa: ASSSPRGQETQY
v_call: TRBV7-8; cdr3_length: 13; cdr3_aa: ASRVTGTSGYEQY
v_call: TRBV2; cdr3_length: 14; cdr3_aa: ASNPGLVLAKNIQY
v_call: TRBV13; cdr3_length: 14; cdr3_aa: ASSLWGLAFHNEQF
v_call: TRBV19; cdr3_length: 11; cdr3_aa: ASSRGGGNEQY
v_call: TRBV9; cdr3_length: 11; cdr3_aa: ASSVEGRNTIY
v_call: TRBV5-1; cdr3_length: 12; cdr3_aa: ASSLEAVDYGYT
v_call: TRBV6-1; cdr3_length: 18; cdr3_aa: ASSEARIPGQGAFGEKLF